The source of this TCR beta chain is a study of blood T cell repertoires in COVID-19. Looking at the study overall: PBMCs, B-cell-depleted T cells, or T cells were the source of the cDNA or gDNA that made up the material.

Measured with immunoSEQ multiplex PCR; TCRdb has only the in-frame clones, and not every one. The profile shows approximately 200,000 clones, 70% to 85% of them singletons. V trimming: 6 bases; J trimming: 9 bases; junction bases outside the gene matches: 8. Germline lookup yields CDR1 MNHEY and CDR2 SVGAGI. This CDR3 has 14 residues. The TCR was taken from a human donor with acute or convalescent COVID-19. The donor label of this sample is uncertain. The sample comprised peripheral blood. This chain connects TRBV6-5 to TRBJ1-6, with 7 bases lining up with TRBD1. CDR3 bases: TGTGCCAGCAGCGCAGGACAGGCACTTTCACCCCTCCACTTT. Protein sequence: CASSAGQALSPLHF.